Sequencing of this T cell receptor beta chain was carried out in a study of blood T cell repertoires in COVID-19. Study overall: PBMCs, B-cell-depleted T cells, or T cells were the source of the cDNA or gDNA that made up the material.

The participants were between about 18 and 90 years old and came from some 23 US areas. Cohorts were determined from participant-reported clinical history. On this clone itself: This CDR3 is also generated by other DNA sequences in the sample.

V was clipped by 3 bases and J by 2 bases, with 5 bases between them. Germline assignment: CDR1 MNHNS and CDR2 SASEGT. The CDR3 is 12 amino acids. This table comes from immunoSEQ multiplex PCR, and its TCRdb copy is limited to in-frame clones, with some not included. The sample has 350,000 to 550,000 clones; 70% to 90% are singletons. The sample consisted of PBMCs or T cells enriched from blood (not recorded which). V is TRBV6-1 and J is TRBJ2-7, with D unresolved. The sequence was collected from a woman aged 18-29 years with acute COVID-19. The CDR3 nucleotides are TGTGCCAGCAGTGAGGCACCCTACGAGCAGTACTTC. As protein: CASSEAPYEQYF.